These 25 T cell receptor beta chains originate from one sample sequenced in a study of CXCR3-negative and CXCR3-positive naive CD8 T cells. It was by 5' RACE with UMI labels that the TRB cDNA libraries were prepared. For each CDR3 protein, TCRdb gives one entry from its re-call of the 5' RACE reads, without DNA. This listing includes approximately 66,000 distinct CDR3 sequences. Sequences were obtained from naive CXCR3- CD8+ T cells from blood. The subset here: CD45RO-CCR7+CD27+CD95- naive CD8+ T cells lacking CXCR3 (TNR3-). The source is a human donor in good health. Some clones in this sample may be carry-over from other donors' samples.

V usage is TRBV6-5 and J usage is TRBJ2-4; the D call of TRBD1 rests on TCRdb alone, since no DNA is present to check it. Per germline, CDR1 MNHEY and CDR2 SVGAGI. The CDR3 runs 15 residues. The CDR3 loop is CASSPWTGRKNIQYF.

The chain has TRBV25-1 and TRBJ1-2; the D gene TCRdb calls, TRBD1, cannot be checked with no DNA. The CDR3 totals 14 residues. CDR1 and CDR2 (germline): MGHDK, SYGVNS. Here the CDR3 reads CASTPDRVGHGYTF.

The chain recombines TRBV13 with TRBJ1-1. The CDR3 covers 14 residues. CDR1 is PRHDT, CDR2 FYEKMQ, per germline (reference sequence). The CDR3 loop is CASSLWRMNTEAFF.

The rearrangement joins TRBV7-9 to TRBJ2-5; the TCRdb D gene call, TRBD1, has no DNA to confirm it. CDR3 length: 16 residues. Germline values: CDR1 SEHNR, CDR2 FQNEAQ (reference sequence). The CDR3 sequence: CAGSDRDGRLRETQYF.

The chain couples TRBV3-1 to TRBJ2-1; as DNA is missing, the TRBD1 call by TCRdb cannot be tested. The CDR3 extends over 16 amino acids. CDR1 LGHDT and CDR2 YNNKEL come from the germline V gene (reference sequence). The CDR3 sequence: CASSHSGTGAYNEQFF.

The V call is TRBV15, the J call TRBJ2-7; no DNA is available, so the TRBD1 call from TCRdb remains unchecked. The CDR3 covers 13 residues. Germline V CDR1 and CDR2: LNHNV, YYDKDF (reference sequence). The chain's CDR3 is CATSRDRGSEQYF.

J is TRBJ1-2 and V is TRBV7-9. The CDR3 runs 17 residues. Germline assignment: CDR1 SEHNR and CDR2 FQNEAQ (reference sequence). CDR3 region: CASSLADVVRGNYGYTF.

V is TRBV11-3 and J is TRBJ2-7; the TCRdb call, TRBD1, lacks DNA for checking. Germline V gene lookup returns CDR1 SGHNT and CDR2 YENEEA. This CDR3 contains 12 residues. The CDR3 reads CASSTGTHEQYF.

The J gene is TRBJ2-5, the V gene TRBV6-2 or TRBV6-3; TCRdb selects TRBD1, and the lack of DNA leaves this call unchecked. Germline V gene data show CDR1 as MNHEY and CDR2 as SVGEGT. The CDR3 is made up of 15 amino acids. CDR3 amino acids: CASSSLGQDQETQYF.

The chain combines TRBV7-9 with TRBJ2-1; TCRdb selects TRBD1, and the lack of DNA leaves this call unchecked. The CDR3 sequence is 12 residues long. Germline loops: CDR1 SEHNR, CDR2 FQNEAQ (reference sequence). CDR3 sequence reads: CASSRTGIEQFF.

V usage is TRBV30 and J usage is TRBJ1-4; TCRdb selects TRBD1, and the lack of DNA leaves this call unchecked. Germline V CDR1 and CDR2: GTSNPN, SVGIG (reference sequence). The CDR3 loop spans 14 amino acids. This CDR3 reads CAWSGTGEYEKLFF.

The V gene is TRBV9, the J gene TRBJ2-3. This CDR3 region has 15 residues. CDR1 is SGDLS and CDR2 is YYNGEE in the germline V gene. This chain's CDR3 is CASSVGPLPTDTQYF.

This sequence joins TRBV28 and TRBJ2-1; TCRdb reports TRBD1, a call that lacks DNA to check it against. The germline gives CDR1 MDHEN, CDR2 SYDVKM. This CDR3 spans 13 amino acids. This CDR3 reads CASSDPRGDEQFF.

The genes are TRBV6-5 and TRBJ2-1; TCRdb calls TRBD1, which cannot be checked without DNA. The CDR3 consists of 15 residues. CDR1 is MNHEY and CDR2 is SVGAGI in the germline V gene. CDR3 residues: CASSFRQDFLSEQFF.

This sequence joins TRBV14 and TRBJ1-2. CDR3 size: 13 residues. Germline values: CDR1 SGHDN, CDR2 FVKESK. The CDR3 here is CASSQGRSYGYTF.

The chain couples TRBV29-1 to TRBJ1-1; with no DNA, the TCRdb D assignment of TRBD1 cannot be verified. The CDR3 contains 13 residues. Germline CDR1 SQVTM, CDR2 ANQGSEA. The CDR3 loop reads CSARGGQDTEAFF.

V is TRBV11-3 and J is TRBJ2-3. The germline gives CDR1 SGHNT, CDR2 YENEEA. This CDR3 is 13 amino acids long. The CDR3 protein is CASSSPNTDTQYF.

The chain uses TRBV9 and TRBJ2-3; as DNA is missing, the TRBD2 call by TCRdb cannot be tested. Per the germline V gene, CDR1 is SGDLS and CDR2 is YYNGEE. This CDR3 region has 20 residues. CDR3 amino acids: CASSGGPRLAGDESTDTQYF.

The J gene is TRBJ1-5, the V gene TRBV13. Per the germline V gene, CDR1 is PRHDT and CDR2 is FYEKMQ (reference sequence). The CDR3 sequence is 13 residues long. CDR3 sequence reads: CASSLGQYQPQHF.

The rearrangement uses TRBV10-3 and TRBJ1-2; TCRdb lists TRBD1, though no DNA is available to test this call. Germline V gene sequence: CDR1 ENHRY, CDR2 SYGVKD. The CDR3 runs 14 residues. CDR3 residues: CAISESPQSGGYTF.

The chain links TRBV5-1 to TRBJ2-1; TCRdb designates TRBD2, a call that cannot be tested without DNA. Per the germline V gene, CDR1 is SGHRS and CDR2 is YFSETQ. CDR3 length: 15 amino acids. The CDR3 protein is CASSLVGTEYNEQFF. The variable domain in full, completed from reference TRBV5-1 and TRBJ2-1, reads KAGVTQTPRYLIKTRGQQVTLSCSPISGHRSVSWYQQTPGQGLQFLFEYFSETQRNKGNFPGRFSGRQFSNSRSEMNVSTLELGDSALYLCASSLVGTEYNEQFFGPGTRLTVL.

V usage is TRBV12-3 or TRBV12-4 and J usage is TRBJ2-1; TCRdb calls TRBD2, which cannot be checked without DNA. This CDR3 contains 13 residues. CDR3 in amino acids: CASRPGLAPEQFF.

The chain recombines TRBV28 with TRBJ2-1; TCRdb reports TRBD2, a call that lacks DNA to check it against. This CDR3 is built from 13 residues. Germline loops: CDR1 MDHEN, CDR2 SYDVKM. CDR3 in amino acids: CASSHLAGAEQFF.

This chain connects TRBV5-5 to TRBJ2-7; TCRdb gives TRBD1 as the D gene, but with no DNA this cannot be confirmed. The length of the CDR3 is 17 residues. Germline CDR1 is SGHKS and CDR2 is YYEKEE (reference sequence). The CDR3 is CASSFRVVGRSSYEQYF.

The chain combines TRBV19 with TRBJ2-7; the TCRdb call, TRBD1, lacks DNA for checking. Germline V gene sequence: CDR1 LNHDA, CDR2 SQIVND (reference sequence). The CDR3 has 13 amino acids. The CDR3 loop reads CASSITGGDEQYF.